This T cell receptor beta chain stems from a study of blood T cell repertoires in COVID-19. Per the authors' pipeline: By means of reference gene primer amplification, nucleated cell counts were estimated. TCRdb's table, derived via immunoSEQ multiplex PCR, lists solely in-frame clones and lacks some. V and J calls and clone size are as listed in that table; D and trimming were resolved from the DNA. This repertoire shows about 160,000 clones, approximately 91% found once; its top ten account for 2% to 3%. The receptor was isolated from a man younger than 35 with acute or convalescent COVID-19. The sample consisted of peripheral blood.

The CDR3 DNA reads TGTGCCAGCACCCGGGGACAAGATTCACCCCTCCACTTT. This encodes CASTRGQDSPLHF. The J gene is TRBJ1-6, the V gene TRBV27; a possible D gene is TRBD1 (6 bases). There are 13 residues in the CDR3. V was pared by 7 bases and J by 8 bases, with 12 bases between. CDR1 and CDR2 from the germline V gene are MNHEY and SMNVEV (reference sequence).